These 17 T cell receptor beta chains share one sample of origin, sequenced in a study of blood T cell repertoires in COVID-19. Data came from immunoSEQ multiplex PCR; TCRdb stores just in-frame clones and leaves some out. The table lists over 95,000 clones, around 89% of them singletons. Input material: peripheral blood. The receptors shown here come from a human donor with acute or convalescent COVID-19. The donor label of this sample is uncertain.

The J gene is TRBJ2-5, the V gene TRBV10-3; possible D gene TRBD2, 6 bases. Trimming took 4 bases from V and 5 from J, leaving 23 bases between them. The length of the CDR3 is 17 residues. From germline, CDR1 is ENHRY and CDR2 SYGVKD. CDR3 residues: CAISASPGTGEMETQYF. The DNA of the CDR3 is TGTGCCATCAGTGCTAGTCCCGGAACGGGAGAAATGGAGACCCAGTACTTC.

The chain employs TRBV28 and TRBJ1-5, with no clear D. Trimming removed 5 bases at V and 4 bases at J, with 24 bases between. The CDR3 has 18 residues. The germline CDR1 and CDR2 sequences are MDHEN and SYDVKM. CDR3 nucleotide sequence: TGTGCCAGCAGTCGGGCTCAGGTTAAGGGAGACGGGAATCAGCCCCAGCATTTT. Translating it yields CASSRAQVKGDGNQPQHF.

To note about this clone: This specimen includes other DNA sequences encoding the same CDR3. The gene calls are TRBV6-5 and TRBJ1-5, with unresolved D. The CDR3 has 15 residues. V shed 0 bases and J shed 1 base, with 7 bases lying between them. Per germline, CDR1 MNHEY and CDR2 SVGAGI. As DNA, the CDR3 is TGTGCCAGCAGTTACTCGGCTCAGAGCAATCAGCCCCAGCATTTT. Residues: CASSYSAQSNQPQHF.

This clone was seen at least ten times. The rearrangement joins TRBV7-3 to TRBJ2-7; possible D gene TRBD2, 5 bases. CDR3 length: 14 amino acids. The germline V and J ends were trimmed by 1 base and 5 bases, with 12 bases remaining between them. CDR1 and CDR2 (germline): SGHTA, FQGTGA. In DNA, the CDR3 is TGTGCCAGCAGCTTAAACGCCCTCGGGAACGAGCAGTACTTC. Translating gives CASSLNALGNEQYF.

This chain uses TRBV14 with TRBJ1-6, with D maybe TRBD1 (5 bases). Per the germline V gene, CDR1 is SGHDN and CDR2 is FVKESK. The CDR3 has 15 amino acids. V lost 0 bases and J 10 bases, leaving 13 bases between the germline ends. CDR3 amino acids: CASSQEWPGDSPLHF. The CDR3 region has the DNA TGTGCCAGCAGCCAAGAATGGCCGGGGGACTCACCCCTCCACTTT.

CDR3 nucleotides: TGTGCCAGTAGGGGGACAGGGGGCGCTGAGGTAAAAAATACGCAGTATTTT. The encoded protein is CASRGTGGAEVKNTQYF. The chain couples TRBV19 to TRBJ2-3, with TRBD1 matching 12 bases. The CDR3 is 17 amino acids. Germline V gives CDR1 LNHDA, CDR2 SQIVND (reference sequence). V lost 6 bases and J lost 7; bases outside the gene matches: 14.

The chain employs TRBV7-2 and TRBJ2-3; 11 bases map to TRBD2. Germline trimming cut 6 bases from V and 3 bases from J; bases unmatched to any gene: 11. Germline lookup yields CDR1 SGHTA and CDR2 FQGNSA. CDR3 length equals 17 residues. The CDR3 is CASSFYLAGGYTDTQYF. CDR3 sequence (DNA): TGTGCCAGCAGTTTCTATCTAGCGGGGGGCTATACAGATACGCAGTATTTT.

The CDR3 bases are TGTGCCAGCAGCTTGGCAGGGCTCTACAATGAGCAGTTCTTC. This encodes CASSLAGLYNEQFF. The chain carries TRBV5-4 and TRBJ2-1, with D possibly matching TRBD1 (5 bases). Trimming shortened V by 0 bases and J by 3 bases, and 7 bases separated the two germline ends. The germline gives CDR1 SGHNT, CDR2 YYREEE (reference sequence). CDR3 size: 14 residues.

This chain joins TRBV5-6 and TRBJ2-7; the match to TRBD2 covers 8 bases. The CDR3 sequence is 15 residues long. Germline loops: CDR1 SGHDT, CDR2 YYEEEE. The trim removed 4 bases at V and 2 bases at J, leaving 8 bases unmatched. CDR3 protein: CASSPRLAPAYEQYF. Written as DNA, the CDR3 is TGTGCCAGCAGCCCCCGACTAGCGCCCGCCTACGAGCAGTACTTC.

The chain employs TRBV14 and TRBJ1-2; D unresolved. V shed 0 bases and J shed 4 bases, with 6 bases lying between them. This CDR3 region has 13 residues. The germline CDR1 and CDR2 sequences are SGHDN and FVKESK. The CDR3, as DNA: TGTGCCAGCAGCCAAGATGGCCTCTATGGCTACACCTTC. This encodes CASSQDGLYGYTF.

The CDR3 loop is CASRTGTGGHYGYTF. Here the CDR3 DNA reads TGTGCCAGCAGAACGGGGACAGGGGGCCACTATGGCTACACCTTC. The chain is built from TRBV6-5 and TRBJ1-2, with TRBD1 matching 12 bases. After removal of 6 bases from V and 3 bases from J, the junction contained 5 bases not matched to a gene. Germline CDR1 MNHEY, CDR2 SVGAGI. This CDR3 is 15 amino acids long.

V gene TRBV6-5 combines with J gene TRBJ1-1; D gene unclear. V lost 8 bases and J 7 bases, leaving 17 bases between the germline ends. Germline-derived CDR1 and CDR2 are MNHEY and SVGAGI. The CDR3 is 13 amino acids. In DNA form, the CDR3 reads TGTGCCAGCGGCGGGTTGAAGAGGTATGAAGCTTTCTTT. Its protein is CASGGLKRYEAFF.

The chain has TRBV28 and TRBJ2-7, with 8 bases fitting TRBD1. Germline V CDR1 and CDR2: MDHEN, SYDVKM. The V and J ends lost 4 bases and 4 bases, in that order; junction bases with no gene match: 6. CDR3 length equals 14 residues. The CDR3 DNA sequence: TGTGCCAGCAGTTACCCGGACAGGGTTTACGAGCAGTACTTC. Its protein product is CASSYPDRVYEQYF. Filled out from reference TRBV28 and TRBJ2-7, the complete variable domain reads DVKVTQSSRYLVKRTGEKVFLECVQDMDHENMFWYRQDPGLGLRLIYFSYDVKMKEKGDIPEGYSVSREKKERFSLILESASTNQTSMYLCASSYPDRVYEQYFGPGTRLTVT.

V gene TRBV7-8 combines with J gene TRBJ1-4, with TRBD1 identical over 7 bases. Per germline, CDR1 SGHVS and CDR2 FQNEAQ. This CDR3 is 16 amino acids long. After removal of 3 bases from V and 7 bases from J, the junction contained 11 bases not matched to a gene. Here the CDR3 reads CASSLQGEIGSEKLFF. CDR3 nucleotide sequence: TGTGCCAGCAGCTTGCAGGGGGAAATCGGGAGTGAAAAACTGTTTTTT. The full variable domain, rest sourced from reference TRBV7-8 and TRBJ1-4, is GAGVSQSPRYKVAKRGQDVALRCDPISGHVSLFWYQQALGQGPEFLTYFQNEAQLDKSGLPSDRFFAERPEGSVSTLKIQRTQQEDSAVYLCASSLQGEIGSEKLFFGSGTQLSVL.

The J gene is TRBJ1-5, the V gene TRBV19; 8 bases agree with TRBD1. There are 12 residues in the CDR3. V lost 9 bases to trimming and J lost 9 bases; unmatched junction nucleotides: 7. CDR1 and CDR2 (germline): LNHDA, SQIVND (reference sequence). The DNA for the CDR3 is TGTGCCAGCGGAGGGACAGGCGGGCCCCAGCATTTT. This gives the protein CASGGTGGPQHF.

This clone was seen once. The rearrangement uses TRBV5-1 and TRBJ2-5; TRBD1 matches 11 bases. The CDR3 is made up of 14 amino acids. V lost 3 bases, J lost 4 bases, and 2 bases stayed unmatched. CDR1 SGHRS and CDR2 YFSETQ come from the germline V gene. CDR3 loop: CASSWDRGRETQYF. DNA for the CDR3: TGCGCCAGCAGCTGGGACAGGGGGAGAGAGACCCAGTACTTC.

This rearrangement joins TRBV4-3 to TRBJ1-2; D might be TRBD1 (5 bases). The CDR3 is made up of 15 amino acids. V lost 0 bases, J lost 4 bases, and 12 bases lay in between. Germline CDR1 LGHNA, CDR2 YSLEER. In nucleotides, the CDR3 is TGCGCCAGCAGCCAAGAGCGCCTCGGGGGCTATGGCTACACCTTC. Its protein is CASSQERLGGYGYTF.